The rows below give T cell receptor beta chains drawn from one sample of a study of neurological immune-mediated disorders. TCRdb reanalysed the 5' RACE reads using MiXCR and keeps one entry per CDR3 protein. This sample has approximately 19,000 distinct CDR3 sequences; 6% to 8.5% occur once, and the top ten carry 17%. Sequenced: CD8+ T cells from blood. The receptors originated from a woman in her 30s with HTLV-1-associated myelopathy (HAM/TSP). Both conserved end residues are part of each CDR3. D genes are given only for firm matches. Size is stated for part of the rows, as once, few or many counts, or as a class when the clone is expanded.

abundance	v_gene	j_gene	d_gene	CDR3nt	CDR3aa
many	TRBV7-9	TRBJ2-2	TRBD1	TGTGCCAGCAGCCAAACTTCGGGAACAGGGGAAAACACCGGGGAGCTGTTTTTT	CASSQTSGTGENTGELFF
many	TRBV18	TRBJ1-4	TRBD1	TGTGCCAGCTCACCGCCGGACAGGGATAATGAAAAACTGTTTTTT	CASSPPDRDNEKLFF
many	TRBV6-5	TRBJ1-1	.	TGTGCCAGCAGTTATGGGGGGGGGAACACTGAAGCTTTCTTT	CASSYGGGNTEAFF
many	TRBV7-9	TRBJ2-3	TRBD1	TGTGCCAGCAGCGCGACAGGGAAATGGACAGATACGCAGTATTTT	CASSATGKWTDTQYF
many	TRBV5-1	TRBJ2-1	TRBD1	TGCGCCAGCAGCGGACAGGGGGGGGTACACAATGAGCAGTTCTTC	CASSGQGGVHNEQFF
many	TRBV20-1	TRBJ2-1	TRBD1	TGCAGTGCTAGCCCCCTGCAGGGGGATTACAATGAGCAGTTCTTC	CSASPLQGDYNEQFF
many	TRBV5-6	TRBJ2-3	.	TGTGCCAGCAGCTGGTGGGGTACCACAGATACGCAGTATTTT	CASSWWGTTDTQYF
medium-sized	TRBV6-4	TRBJ2-1	.	TGTGCCAGCAGTGACGGTTTAGGAGGATACAATGAGCAGTTCTTC	CASSDGLGGYNEQFF
many	TRBV21-1	TRBJ2-4	.	TGTGCCAGCAGCATAATCTTAGAACAGGGGGAGAAAAACATTCAGTACTTC	CASSIILEQGEKNIQYF
many	TRBV20-1	TRBJ1-1	TRBD1	TGCAGTGCTAGAGCCCGGGCAGGGGGCGCGCGCGCCCTTAACACTGAAGCTTTCTTT	CSARARAGGARALNTEAFF
many	TRBV20-1	TRBJ1-5	.	TGCAGTGCTCGCAGTGTTGGCCCGCCCCAGCATTTT	CSARSVGPPQHF
many	TRBV7-9	TRBJ2-2	.	TGTGCCAGCAGCCTGGGACGGCCTAACACCGGGGAGCTGTTTTTT	CASSLGRPNTGELFF
many	TRBV4-1	TRBJ1-5	.	TGCGCCAGCAGCCGTTGGGACGGTAGCAATCAGCCCCAGCATTTT	CASSRWDGSNQPQHF
many	TRBV4-2	TRBJ2-1	.	TGTGCCAGCAGCCAAGGAATGGAGTACAATGAGCAGTTCTTC	CASSQGMEYNEQFF
many	TRBV10-3	TRBJ1-5	.	TGTGCCATCAGTGAGTCGACGGATAGCAATCAGCCCCAGCATTTT	CAISESTDSNQPQHF
many	TRBV20-1	TRBJ2-3	TRBD2	TGCAGTGCTGGTCTTAGCGGGGGATTTCGAATCACAGATACGCAGTATTTT	CSAGLSGGFRITDTQYF
many	TRBV6-1	TRBJ2-3	TRBD2	TGTGCCAGCAGTGATGGATGGAGCGGGGGGGCAGATACGCAGTATTTT	CASSDGWSGGADTQYF
medium-sized	TRBV5-1	TRBJ2-1	TRBD1	TGCGCCAGCAGCTTGCTCGGACAGGTGGCGCATGAGCAGTTCTTC	CASSLLGQVAHEQFF
many	TRBV7-9	TRBJ1-1	.	TGTGCCAGCAGCTCCCCTATGAACACTGAAGCTTTCTTT	CASSSPMNTEAFF
many	TRBV7-2	TRBJ2-1	TRBD2	TGTGCCAGCAGCTTCGGGACTAGGACTGAGCAGTTCTTC	CASSFGTRTEQFF
once	TRBV15	TRBJ1-1	.	TGTGCTACCAGCAGTGACAGGAACACTGAAGCTTTCTTT	CATSSDRNTEAFF
many	TRBV7-2	TRBJ2-1	.	TGTGCCAGCAGCTTATCACGGGTAAATGAGCAGTTCTTC	CASSLSRVNEQFF
many	TRBV18	TRBJ1-2	.	TGTGCCAGCTCACCTCCCGAGACTAACTATGGCTACACCTTC	CASSPPETNYGYTF
few	TRBV20-1	TRBJ2-7	.	TGCAGTGCTAGTGGAGAATCCGACTACGAGCAGTACTTC	CSASGESDYEQYF
medium-sized	TRBV9	TRBJ1-1	TRBD1	TGTGCCAGCAGCAACTTACAGGGGGGTGACACTGAAGCTTTCTTT	CASSNLQGGDTEAFF
many	TRBV7-9	TRBJ2-1	TRBD2	TGTGCCAGCAGCTTAGCGGGGGGGAACTACAATGAGCAGTTCTTC	CASSLAGGNYNEQFF
many	TRBV20-1	TRBJ2-7	TRBD2	TGCAGTGCTAGAGGGGCTAGCGGGGGCGACGAGCAGTACTTC	CSARGASGGDEQYF
many	TRBV5-1	TRBJ1-6	TRBD1	TGCGCCAGCAGAGACCGGGACAGGGGTTATAATTCACCCCTCCACTTT	CASRDRDRGYNSPLHF
many	TRBV6-1	TRBJ1-5	TRBD1	TGTGCCAGCAGTGACGGACAGGGGGGGTACGGGAATCAGCCCCAGCATTTT	CASSDGQGGYGNQPQHF
many	TRBV3-1	TRBJ2-1	.	TGTGCCAGCAGCCAGGGCAATGAGCAGTTCTTC	CASSQGNEQFF
many	TRBV7-2	TRBJ2-1	.	TGTGCCAGCAGCTTAAATTGGGAGCAGTTCTTC	CASSLNWEQFF
.	TRBV5-5	TRBJ1-1	.	TGTGCCAGCAGCTTGGCCTTAAGGGGTAGGACTGAAGCTTTCTTT	CASSLALRGRTEAFF
many	TRBV11-2	TRBJ2-7	TRBD2	TGTGCCAGCACCGAAGATGAGGGAGCGGGGGGGAGCTCCTACGAGCAGTACTTC	CASTEDEGAGGSSYEQYF
many	TRBV18	TRBJ1-2	.	TGTGCCAGCTCACCGAGGACGGACTATGGCTACACCTTC	CASSPRTDYGYTF
.	TRBV7-9	TRBJ1-2	.	TGTGCCAGCGGTAGGGAGGGGATGAGCTATGGCTACACCTTC	CASGREGMSYGYTF
many	TRBV20-1	TRBJ2-5	TRBD1	TGCAGTGCCACCACCGGGACAGGCCAAGAGACCCAGTACTTC	CSATTGTGQETQYF
many	TRBV13	TRBJ2-3	.	TGTGCCAGCAGCTCAGGGGTAGATACGCAGTATTTT	CASSSGVDTQYF
.	TRBV20-1	TRBJ2-4	.	TGCAGTGCTAGGACTACAGAGGGGGTAGACAAAAACATTCAGTACTTC	CSARTTEGVDKNIQYF
many	TRBV29-1	TRBJ2-2	TRBD2	TGCAGCGTAGCCGGGACTAGCGGGGGATATAGAGCGCGAACCGGGGAGCTGTTTTTT	CSVAGTSGGYRARTGELFF
many	TRBV5-1	TRBJ1-2	TRBD1	TGCGCCAGCAGCCGCGACAGGGGGCAAGACTATGGCTACACCTTC	CASSRDRGQDYGYTF
many	TRBV20-1	TRBJ2-7	.	TGCAGTGCCGAGGGGACGAACGAGCAGTACTTC	CSAEGTNEQYF